Below, 12 T cell receptor beta chains from the same sample are listed, as sequenced in a study of blood T cell repertoires in COVID-19. The method was immunoSEQ multiplex PCR; TCRdb's version includes in-frame clones alone and lacks a portion of them. The sample holds 200,000 to 250,000 clones, more than 80% seen once. Sample: PBMCs or T cells enriched from blood (not recorded which). These receptor sequences come from a man aged 35-49 years who had recovered from COVID-19.

This sequence joins TRBV4-2 and TRBJ2-1; D remains ambiguous. Germline CDR1 is LGHNA and CDR2 is YNFKEQ. The V and J ends lost 0 bases and 6 bases respectively, with 12 bases between them. The CDR3 length is 15 residues. CDR3 region: CASSQDPSGANEQFF. CDR3 in DNA: TGTGCCAGCAGCCAAGACCCTAGTGGCGCCAATGAGCAGTTCTTC.

The chain is built from TRBV30 and TRBJ1-1; D might be TRBD1 (6 bases). V was cut by 2 bases and J by 4 bases, with 14 bases left in between. CDR1 and CDR2 from the germline V gene are GTSNPN and SVGIG (reference sequence). The CDR3 extends over 14 amino acids. The CDR3 loop reads CAWSLGGYGTEAFF. As DNA, the CDR3 is TGTGCCTGGAGTCTTGGGGGCTACGGCACTGAAGCTTTCTTT.

The chain uses TRBV28 and TRBJ1-5; tentative D call: TRBD1 (6 bases). The germline CDR1 and CDR2 sequences are MDHEN and SYDVKM. The CDR3 runs to 15 residues. V was pared by 4 bases and J by 12 bases, with 22 bases between. The CDR3 nucleotides are TGTGCCAGCAGTTCCTATGTGACAGGTTTCCAACTCCAGCATTTT. Residues: CASSSYVTGFQLQHF.

The rearrangement uses TRBV27 and TRBJ1-5, with 9 bases aligning to TRBD1. V trimming: 5 bases; J trimming: 7 bases; junction bases outside the gene matches: 9. This CDR3 spans 15 amino acids. The V gene's germline CDR1 is MNHEY and CDR2 SMNVEV (reference sequence). For the CDR3, the DNA is TGTGCCAGCAGTCCCCGGGACAGGGCGGGCCAGCCCCAGCATTTT. Amino acids: CASSPRDRAGQPQHF.

This sequence joins TRBV7-9 and TRBJ1-4, with a possible D match to TRBD1 (5 bases). Germline assignment: CDR1 SEHNR and CDR2 FQNEAQ (reference sequence). V was trimmed by 1 base and J by 7 bases, leaving 13 bases between them. The CDR3 has 15 amino acids. DNA for the CDR3: TGTGCCAGCAGCTTAGGTCAGGGTTTGAGTGAAAAACTGTTTTTT. This translates into CASSLGQGLSEKLFF.

V usage is TRBV7-9 and J usage is TRBJ2-5; 9 bases agree with TRBD2. Germline assignment: CDR1 SEHNR and CDR2 FQNEAQ (reference sequence). V shed 5 bases, J shed 1 base, and the junction held 11 bases outside the gene matches. This CDR3 contains 17 residues. The CDR3 here is CASSPRLAANPQETQYF. CDR3 nucleotide sequence: TGTGCCAGCAGCCCCCGACTAGCGGCAAACCCCCAAGAGACCCAGTACTTC.

The chain has TRBV27 and TRBJ1-2, with 8 bases identical to TRBD1. The CDR3 spans 16 residues. Germline-derived CDR1 and CDR2 are MNHEY and SMNVEV (reference sequence). V lost 7 bases, J lost 8 bases, and 18 bases stayed unmatched. Here the CDR3 DNA reads TGTGCCAGCACCCAATCCGGGACCGCAGGGGGCCGGGGCTACACCTTC. Protein: CASTQSGTAGGRGYTF.

The rearrangement joins TRBV2 to TRBJ2-7, with 8 bases identical to TRBD2. The CDR3 spans 11 residues. Unmatched junction bases numbered 3, after V lost 3 bases and J lost 11 bases. Germline lookup yields CDR1 SNHLY and CDR2 FYNNEI. CDR3 amino acids: CASSDGLAKYF. CDR3 DNA sequence: TGTGCCAGCAGTGATGGACTAGCAAAGTACTTC.

This CDR3 is CASRAPGEKNQPQHF. The CDR3 DNA reads TGTGCCAGTAGGGCCCCAGGGGAAAAGAATCAGCCCCAGCATTTT. This sequence joins TRBV19 and TRBJ1-5; D is possibly TRBD1 (6 bases). Per the germline V gene, CDR1 is LNHDA and CDR2 is SQIVND (reference sequence). Deletions cut 6 bases from V and 4 bases from J, with 16 bases between. The CDR3 sequence is 15 residues long.

The chain recombines TRBV9 with TRBJ2-3; D gene ambiguous. The ends were cut back, 2 bases at V and 4 bases at J, with 14 bases in the middle. Germline CDR1 reads SGDLS; CDR2 reads YYNGEE. The CDR3 is 15 residues long. CDR3 protein: CASSVRSHVPDTQYF. In nucleotides, the CDR3 is TGTGCCAGCAGCGTCAGATCCCATGTCCCAGATACGCAGTATTTT.

This clone was detected many times. V and J are TRBV18 and TRBJ1-2; tentative D call: TRBD1 (6 bases). Trimming stripped 3 bases from V and 4 bases from J, with 12 bases between. Germline V gives CDR1 KGHSH, CDR2 LQKENI. This CDR3 region has 14 residues. CDR3 residues: CASSPAQGGYGYTF. For the CDR3, the DNA is TGTGCCAGCTCACCTGCACAGGGCGGCTATGGCTACACCTTC.

CDR3 bases: TGTGCCAGCAGCCTGAGACAGGGGAGGGGACCCGGGGAGCTGTTTTTT. Amino acids: CASSLRQGRGPGELFF. The genes are TRBV9 and TRBJ2-2; D possibly corresponds to TRBD1 (8 bases). Trimming pared 4 bases from V and 6 bases from J, leaving 19 bases between. CDR1 and CDR2 (germline): SGDLS, YYNGEE. The CDR3 covers 16 residues. The full variable domain, in which reference TRBV9 and TRBJ2-2 provide the parts outside the CDR3, is DSGVTQTPKHLITATGQRVTLRCSPRSGDLSVYWYQQSLDQGLQFLIQYYNGEERAKGNILERFSAQQFPDLHSELNLSSLELGDSALYFCASSLRQGRGPGELFFGEGSRLTVL.